This T cell receptor beta chain was observed in a study of blood T cell repertoires in COVID-19. Study summary: Sources were T cells, B-cell-depleted T cells, or PBMCs; the material itself was cDNA or gDNA.

Per the authors' pipeline: Amplifying reference gene primers gave estimates of nucleated cell counts. TCRdb keeps only in-frame clones here, not all; method: immunoSEQ multiplex PCR. The V and J calls and the clone size are those of that table, but D and trimming were determined from the DNA. The sample has about 60,000 clones, 60% to 85% seen once. Germline assignment: CDR1 PRHDT and CDR2 FYEKMQ (reference sequence). Trimming cost V 5 bases and J 9 bases, with 14 bases left between them. This CDR3 spans 13 amino acids. Patients from Seattle were sampled longitudinally, starting during active infection.

The TCR sequence derives from a man aged 25 to 40 with COVID-19, enrolled during active disease. Sequencing was done on a sample of peripheral blood. This sequence joins TRBV13 and TRBJ2-1; D unclear. The CDR3, as DNA: TGTGCCAGCAGCCCCCGGCCCCCGGGTGAGCAGTTCTTC. It codes for CASSPRPPGEQFF.